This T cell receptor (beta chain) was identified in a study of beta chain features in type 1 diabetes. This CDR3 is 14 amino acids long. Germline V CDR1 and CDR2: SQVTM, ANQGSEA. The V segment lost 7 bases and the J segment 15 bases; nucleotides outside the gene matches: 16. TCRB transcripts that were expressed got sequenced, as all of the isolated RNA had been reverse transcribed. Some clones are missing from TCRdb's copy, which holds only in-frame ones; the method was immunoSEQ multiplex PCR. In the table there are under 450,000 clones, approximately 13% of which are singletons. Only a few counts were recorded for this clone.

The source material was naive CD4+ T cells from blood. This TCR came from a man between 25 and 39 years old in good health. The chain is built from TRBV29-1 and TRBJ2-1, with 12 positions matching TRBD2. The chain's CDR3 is CSGGPMTSGGLRFF. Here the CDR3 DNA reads TGCAGCGGTGGACCTATGACTAGCGGGGGCCTGCGGTTCTTC.